A selection of T cell receptor beta chains follows, all from one sample in a study of Graves' ophthalmopathy and Graves' hyperthyroidism. TCRdb ran MiXCR on the multiplex PCR reads and lists one entry per CDR3 protein. The profile covers 400,000 or so distinct CDR3 sequences, with 15% to 19% appearing a single time and 5.5% to 7% taken by the ten largest. Sequencing was done on a sample of peripheral blood. The receptors originated from a woman aged 18-35 years with stable Graves' hyperthyroidism. Both conserved end residues are part of each CDR3. A D gene is named only where the DNA matches it firmly. Clone size is given for some rows only: seen once, a few or many times, or a class if the clone is expanded.

d_call clone_size j_call v_call cdr3_aa cdr3_nt
NA many TRBJ2-5 TRBV7-3 CASSRGVQETQYF TGTGCCAGCAGTCGCGGGGTCCAAGAGACCCAGTACTTC
NA NA TRBJ2-5 TRBV20-1 CSARSESGGQQETQYF TGCAGTGCTAGAAGTGAGTCAGGCGGACAGCAAGAGACCCAGTACTTC
TRBD1 many TRBJ1-2 TRBV29-1 CSAKGQGDYGYTF TGCAGCGCTAAGGGACAGGGGGACTATGGCTACACCTTC
NA many TRBJ1-2 TRBV6-2/TRBV6-3 CASSYGREFAF TGTGCCAGCAGTTACGGCCGGGAGTTCGCCTTC
NA many TRBJ1-1 TRBV20-1 CSAQTGNTEAFF TGCAGTGCCCAGACAGGGAACACTGAAGCTTTCTTT
TRBD1 many TRBJ1-5 TRBV19 CASRSGTGNQPQHF TGTGCCAGTCGTTCCGGGACAGGCAATCAGCCCCAGCATTTT
TRBD1 many TRBJ2-2 TRBV6-5 CASSSWGQGSAGELFF TGTGCCAGCAGTTCTTGGGGACAGGGGTCCGCCGGGGAGCTGTTTTTT
NA few TRBJ1-2 TRBV18 CASSPDDRLSFYGYTF TGTGCCAGCTCACCAGACGACAGGCTTAGTTTCTATGGCTACACCTTC
NA many TRBJ1-2 TRBV12-3/TRBV12-4 CASSLLGRSTYGYTF TGTGCCAGCAGTCTCCTCGGCAGGTCTACCTATGGCTACACCTTC
NA many TRBJ1-2 TRBV15 CATSRVGTGRGYTF TGTGCCACCAGCAGAGTGGGAACAGGGCGAGGCTACACCTTC
NA NA TRBJ2-2 TRBV12-3/TRBV12-4 CASSRQAGAGELFF TGTGCCAGCAGCCGTCAGGCTGGGGCCGGGGAGCTGTTTTTT
TRBD1 many TRBJ1-5 TRBV24-1 CATTGQQPQHF TGTGCCACCACGGGACAGCAGCCCCAGCATTTT
TRBD1 many TRBJ2-7 TRBV7-9 CASSAGQGFYEQYF TGTGCCAGCAGCGCAGGACAGGGGTTCTACGAGCAGTACTTC
NA many TRBJ1-2 TRBV9 CASSVGDGRTNYGYTF TGTGCCAGCAGCGTAGGAGACGGGCGAACTAACTATGGCTACACCTTC
NA NA TRBJ2-2 TRBV6-5 CVSSYSTQAGGLFF TGTGTCAGCAGTTACTCGACCCAGGCCGGGGGGCTGTTTTTT
NA many TRBJ1-5 TRBV12-3/TRBV12-4 CASSFLGDGNQPQHF TGTGCCAGCAGTTTTCTAGGGGATGGCAATCAGCCCCAGCATTTT
NA many TRBJ1-6 TRBV7-2 CASSFGGMPSPLHF TGTGCCAGCAGCTTCGGAGGAATGCCCTCACCCCTCCACTTT
TRBD1 NA TRBJ2-7 TRBV10-3 CAISEVRGTSYEQYF TGTGCCATCAGTGAAGTCAGGGGGACATCCTACGAGCAGTACTTC
NA many TRBJ2-7 TRBV12-3/TRBV12-4 CASTGTGGRGEQYF TGTGCCAGCACCGGGACAGGCGGGCGGGGGGAGCAGTACTTC
TRBD1 NA TRBJ2-5 TRBV19 CASSGRQGPPEETQYF TGTGCCAGTAGTGGGAGACAGGGGCCCCCCGAGGAGACCCAGTACTTC
NA many TRBJ2-5 TRBV6-2/TRBV6-3 CASTLLGSTPAFQTQYF TGTGCCAGCACCTTACTGGGGAGCACCCCAGCTTTCCAGACCCAGTACTTC
TRBD1 many TRBJ1-5 TRBV12-3/TRBV12-4 CASRADRGNQPQHF TGTGCCAGCAGGGCAGACAGGGGCAATCAGCCCCAGCATTTT
NA many TRBJ1-1 TRBV24-1 CATRGSGEAFF TGTGCCACCAGGGGATCAGGTGAAGCTTTCTTT
NA many TRBJ1-2 TRBV25-1 CASSLGMFYGYTF TGTGCCAGCAGTTTAGGAATGTTCTATGGCTACACCTTC
NA many TRBJ2-7 TRBV6-5 CASSYSIGLFVYEQYF TGTGCCAGCAGTTACTCGATAGGACTATTTGTCTACGAGCAGTACTTC
NA many TRBJ2-5 TRBV7-8 CASSSIESTQYF TGTGCCAGCAGCTCTATAGAGTCGACCCAGTACTTC
NA NA TRBJ1-5 TRBV6-1 CASSELMSGGPRDHF TGTGCCAGCAGTGAGCTTATGAGTGGGGGGCCCCGCGACCATTTT
NA NA TRBJ1-2 TRBV9 CTSSVASNFNYGYTF TGTACCAGCAGCGTAGCTTCCAACTTTAACTATGGCTACACCTTC
NA many TRBJ2-2 TRBV24-1 CATETRQGGYTGELFF TGTGCCACCGAAACTAGACAGGGAGGTTACACCGGGGAGCTGTTTTTT
NA many TRBJ2-6 TRBV6-2/TRBV6-3 CASSSHKGSGANVLTF TGTGCCAGCAGTTCCCACAAGGGATCTGGGGCCAACGTCCTGACTTTC
NA many TRBJ2-7 TRBV3-1 CASSLSGQSYEQYF TGTGCCAGCAGCCTCTCCGGACAGTCCTACGAGCAGTACTTC
NA many TRBJ2-5 TRBV29-1 CSVDRGGKTQYF TGCAGCGTTGACAGGGGTGGGAAGACCCAGTACTTC
NA many TRBJ1-2 TRBV6-5 CASMARETLRGYTF TGTGCCAGCATGGCTAGGGAGACACTTCGGGGCTACACCTTC
NA many TRBJ1-3 TRBV10-3 CAISESYGNTIYF TGTGCCATCAGTGAGTCGTACGGAAACACCATATATTTT